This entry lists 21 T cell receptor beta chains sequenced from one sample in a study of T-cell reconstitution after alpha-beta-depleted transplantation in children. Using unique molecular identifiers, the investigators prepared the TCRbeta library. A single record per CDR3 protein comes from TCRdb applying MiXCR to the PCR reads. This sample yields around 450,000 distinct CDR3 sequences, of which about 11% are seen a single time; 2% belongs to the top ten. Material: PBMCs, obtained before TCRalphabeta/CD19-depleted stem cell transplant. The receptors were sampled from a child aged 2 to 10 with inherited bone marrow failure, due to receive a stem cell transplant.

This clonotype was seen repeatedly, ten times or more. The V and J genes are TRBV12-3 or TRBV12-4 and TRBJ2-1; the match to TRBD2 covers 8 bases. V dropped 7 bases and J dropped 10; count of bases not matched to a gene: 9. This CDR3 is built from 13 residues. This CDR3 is CASTLRAGAEQFF. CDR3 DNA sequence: TGTGCCAGCACTCTGAGAGCGGGAGCGGAGCAGTTCTTC.

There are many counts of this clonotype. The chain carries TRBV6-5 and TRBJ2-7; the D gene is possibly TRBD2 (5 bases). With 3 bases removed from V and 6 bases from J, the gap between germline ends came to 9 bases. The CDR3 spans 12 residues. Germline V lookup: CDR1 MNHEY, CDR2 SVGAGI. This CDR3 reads CASSYGEGEQYF. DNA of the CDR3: TGTGCCAGCAGTTATGGCGAGGGCGAGCAGTACTTC.

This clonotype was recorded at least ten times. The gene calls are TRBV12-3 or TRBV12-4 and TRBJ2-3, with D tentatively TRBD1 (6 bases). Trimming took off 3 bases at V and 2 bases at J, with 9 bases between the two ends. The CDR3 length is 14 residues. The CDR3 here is CASSFHRVTDTQYF. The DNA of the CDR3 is TGTGCCAGCAGTTTCCACAGGGTCACAGATACGCAGTATTTT.

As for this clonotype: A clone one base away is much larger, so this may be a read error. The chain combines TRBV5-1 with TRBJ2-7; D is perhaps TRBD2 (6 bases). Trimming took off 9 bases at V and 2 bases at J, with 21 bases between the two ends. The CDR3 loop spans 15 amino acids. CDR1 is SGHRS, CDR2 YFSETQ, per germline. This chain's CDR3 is CATKRTRDSAYEQYF. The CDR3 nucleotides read TGCGCCACCAAAAGGACCCGGGACTCCGCCTACGAGCAGTACTTC.

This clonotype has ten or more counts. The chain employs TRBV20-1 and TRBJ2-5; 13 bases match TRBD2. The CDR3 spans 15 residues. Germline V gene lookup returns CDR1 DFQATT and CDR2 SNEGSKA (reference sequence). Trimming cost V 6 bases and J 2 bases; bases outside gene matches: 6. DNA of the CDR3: TGCAGTGCGGGGGGGACTAGCGGGAAGCAAGAGACCCAGTACTTC. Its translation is CSAGGTSGKQETQYF.

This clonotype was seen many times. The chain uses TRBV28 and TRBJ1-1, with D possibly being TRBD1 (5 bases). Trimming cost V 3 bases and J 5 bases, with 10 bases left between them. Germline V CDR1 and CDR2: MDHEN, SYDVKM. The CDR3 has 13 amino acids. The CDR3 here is CASSFGRGTEAFF. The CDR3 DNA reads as TGTGCCAGCAGTTTTGGGAGGGGAACTGAAGCTTTCTTT.

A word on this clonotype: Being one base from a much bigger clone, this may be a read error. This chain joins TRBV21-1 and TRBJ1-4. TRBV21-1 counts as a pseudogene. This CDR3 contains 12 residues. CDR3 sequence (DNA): TGTGCCAGCGATAGCCCGGGGGAAAAACTGATTTTT. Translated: CASDSPGEKLIF.

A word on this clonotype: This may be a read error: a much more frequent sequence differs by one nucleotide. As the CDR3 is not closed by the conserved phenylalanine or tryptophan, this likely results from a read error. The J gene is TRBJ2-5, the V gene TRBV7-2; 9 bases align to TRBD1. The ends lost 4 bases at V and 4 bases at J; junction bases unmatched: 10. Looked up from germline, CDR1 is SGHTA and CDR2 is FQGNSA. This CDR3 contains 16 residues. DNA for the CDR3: TGTGCCAGCAGCTCCTTCGGACAGGGGAGGGGAGAGACCCAGTACTAC. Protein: CASSSFGQGRGETQYY.

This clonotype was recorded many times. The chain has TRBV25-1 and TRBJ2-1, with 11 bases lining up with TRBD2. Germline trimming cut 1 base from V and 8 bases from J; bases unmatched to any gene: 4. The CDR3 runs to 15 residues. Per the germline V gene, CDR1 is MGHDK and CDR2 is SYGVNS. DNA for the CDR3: TGTGCCAGCAGTGAATTAGCGGGAGGGGGGGATGAGCAGTTCTTC. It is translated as CASSELAGGGDEQFF.

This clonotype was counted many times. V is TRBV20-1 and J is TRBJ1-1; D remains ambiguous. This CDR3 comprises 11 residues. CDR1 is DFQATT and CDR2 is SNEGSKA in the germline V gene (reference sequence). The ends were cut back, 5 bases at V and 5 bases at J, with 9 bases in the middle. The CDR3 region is CSAYRETEAFF. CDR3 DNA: TGCAGTGCTTATAGGGAAACTGAAGCTTTCTTT.

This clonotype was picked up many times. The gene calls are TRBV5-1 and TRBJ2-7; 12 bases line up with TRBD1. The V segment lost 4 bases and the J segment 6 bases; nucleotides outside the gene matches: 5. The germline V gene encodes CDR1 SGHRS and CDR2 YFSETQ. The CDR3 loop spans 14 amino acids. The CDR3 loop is CASSDRDRGREQYF. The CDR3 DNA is TGCGCCAGCAGCGACCGGGACAGGGGGCGCGAGCAGTACTTC.

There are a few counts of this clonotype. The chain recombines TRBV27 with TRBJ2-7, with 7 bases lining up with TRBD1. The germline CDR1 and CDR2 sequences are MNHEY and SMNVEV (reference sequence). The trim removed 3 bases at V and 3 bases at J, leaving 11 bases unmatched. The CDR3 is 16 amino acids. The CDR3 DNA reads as TGTGCCAGCAGTTTTTCCCCTCCGACAGGGTTCTACGAGCAGTACTTC. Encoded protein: CASSFSPPTGFYEQYF.

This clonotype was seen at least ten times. The CDR3 sequence: CASSRTSGAHSYNEQFF. CDR3 DNA: TGTGCCAGTAGTAGGACTAGCGGAGCCCACTCCTACAATGAGCAGTTCTTC. V is TRBV19 and J is TRBJ2-1, with 10 bases matching TRBD2. Germline V CDR1 and CDR2: LNHDA, SQIVND (reference sequence). This CDR3 is 17 amino acids long. V shed 4 bases and J 0 bases; nucleotides not matched to a gene: 6.

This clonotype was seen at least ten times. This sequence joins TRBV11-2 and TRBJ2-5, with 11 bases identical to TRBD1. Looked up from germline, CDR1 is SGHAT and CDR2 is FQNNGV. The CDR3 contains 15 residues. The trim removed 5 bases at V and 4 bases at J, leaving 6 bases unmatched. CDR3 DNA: TGTGCCAGCAGCGCACGGACAGGGGGCGGAGAGACCCAGTACTTC. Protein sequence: CASSARTGGGETQYF.

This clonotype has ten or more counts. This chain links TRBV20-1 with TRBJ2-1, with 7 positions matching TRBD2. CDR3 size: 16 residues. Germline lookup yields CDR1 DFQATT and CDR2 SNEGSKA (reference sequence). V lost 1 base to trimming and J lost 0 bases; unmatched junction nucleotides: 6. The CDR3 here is CSARVSRGSSYNEQFF. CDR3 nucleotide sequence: TGCAGTGCTAGAGTCTCCCGCGGGAGCTCCTACAATGAGCAGTTCTTC.

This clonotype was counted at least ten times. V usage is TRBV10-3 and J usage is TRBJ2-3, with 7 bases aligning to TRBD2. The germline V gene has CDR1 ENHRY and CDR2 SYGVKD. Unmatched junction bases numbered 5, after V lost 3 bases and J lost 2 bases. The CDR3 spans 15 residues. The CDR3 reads CAISDGTTYTDTQYF. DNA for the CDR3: TGTGCCATCAGTGATGGGACTACCTACACAGATACGCAGTATTTT.

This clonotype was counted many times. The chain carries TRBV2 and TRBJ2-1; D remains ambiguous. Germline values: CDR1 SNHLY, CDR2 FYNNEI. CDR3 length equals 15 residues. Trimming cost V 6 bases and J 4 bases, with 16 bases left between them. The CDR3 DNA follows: TGTGCCAGCAGAGCCGGACCTGGGGTGTACAATGAGCAGTTCTTC. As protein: CASRAGPGVYNEQFF. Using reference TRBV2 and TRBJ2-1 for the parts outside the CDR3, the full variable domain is EPEVTQTPSHQVTQMGQEVILRCVPISNHLYFYWYRQILGQKVEFLVSFYNNEISEKSEIFDDQFSVERPDGSNFTLKIRSTKLEDSAMYFCASRAGPGVYNEQFFGPGTRLTVL.

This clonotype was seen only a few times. The CDR3 DNA sequence: TGTGCCAGCAGTTTTCACAGGCGGAGCGCTGAAGCTTTCTTT. This encodes CASSFHRRSAEAFF. J is TRBJ1-1 and V is TRBV12-3 or TRBV12-4; TRBD1 might be the D (5 bases). This CDR3 has 14 amino acids. Deletions cut 3 bases from V and 6 bases from J, with 14 bases between.

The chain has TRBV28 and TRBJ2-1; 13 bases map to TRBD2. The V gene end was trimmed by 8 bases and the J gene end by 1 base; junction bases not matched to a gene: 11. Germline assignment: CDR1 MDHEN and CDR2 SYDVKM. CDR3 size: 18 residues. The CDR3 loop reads CASCPRGLAGNSYNEQFF. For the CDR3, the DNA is TGTGCCAGCTGCCCCCGGGGACTAGCGGGGAATTCCTACAATGAGCAGTTCTTC.

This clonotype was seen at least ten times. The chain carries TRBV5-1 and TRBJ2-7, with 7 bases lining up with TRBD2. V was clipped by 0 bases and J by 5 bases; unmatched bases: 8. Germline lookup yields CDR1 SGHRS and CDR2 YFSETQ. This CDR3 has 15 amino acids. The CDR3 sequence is CASSLGPGGVDEQYF. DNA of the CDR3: TGCGCCAGCAGCTTGGGCCCGGGAGGAGTGGACGAGCAGTACTTC. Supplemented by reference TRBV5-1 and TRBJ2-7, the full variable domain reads KAGVTQTPRYLIKTRGQQVTLSCSPISGHRSVSWYQQTPGQGLQFLFEYFSETQRNKGNFPGRFSGRQFSNSRSEMNVSTLELGDSALYLCASSLGPGGVDEQYFGPGTRLTVT.

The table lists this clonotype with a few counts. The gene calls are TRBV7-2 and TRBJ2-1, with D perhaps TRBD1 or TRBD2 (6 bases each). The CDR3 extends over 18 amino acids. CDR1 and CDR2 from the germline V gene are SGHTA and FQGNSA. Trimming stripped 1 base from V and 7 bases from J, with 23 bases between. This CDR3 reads CASSLGSGAGSSVNEQFF. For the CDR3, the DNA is TGTGCCAGCAGCTTAGGCTCAGGGGCGGGATCCTCAGTGAATGAGCAGTTCTTC.